This TCR beta chain derives from a study of blood T cell repertoires in COVID-19 (TCRdb year 2020). Concerning the study at large: Samples covering the acute and convalescent phases of COVID-19 were provided by collaborators in the United States, Italy and Spain. The prospective study material was composed of cDNA or gDNA derived from T cells, B-cell-depleted T cells, or PBMCs. The dataset comprised deeply sampled blood TCRbeta repertoires from subjects exposed to, actively infected with, or recovered from COVID-19. The repertoires were released in a freely available public database intended as a resource for research on the immune response to SARS-CoV-2. Samples were obtained from the ongoing ImmuneRACE study (first 160 participants) and from 1,000 to 1,500 subjects provided by 6 global collaborators. A de-identified subject ID, COVID-19 status, age in years and sex were almost always included in the sample metadata. Where available, HLA class I and class II types were taken from metadata supplied by the sample provider and were not determined by assay-based typing. Here is what the overall study found, with its caveats: The amount of clinical and demographic metadata varied by source and participant and was provided uncurated.

Collaborating institutions collected whole blood in K2EDTA tubes following their own protocols. Collaborator samples were shipped for TCRbeta analysis as frozen whole blood, isolated PBMCs, or DNA extracted from either sample type. The immunoSEQ Assay, a bias-controlled multiplex PCR, was used to amplify TCRbeta CDR3 regions from genomic DNA. The published analysis was carried out like this. The number of nucleated cells in each sample was estimated by amplification of reference gene primers within the assay. Sequence reads were collapsed and filtered to measure the absolute abundance of every unique TCRbeta CDR3 rearrangement. For each sample, productive Simpson clonality was calculated by taking the square root of Simpson's diversity index across productive rearrangements. TCRdb provides this immuneACCESS table in a form limited to in-frame rearrangements. Some clones are lacking; in checked studies, under half of them reflect an unresolved V gene, and why the rest are absent is not known. Clonal size and the V and J genes are those of that table, whereas D and trimming came from the DNA. In all, the sample holds about 82,000 clones, and about 82% of those were seen once. The ten biggest clones cover 15% to 20% of the sample.

Details on this clone: Its specific antigen is unknown. Base qualities were left out, and no much larger clone turns up one base away.

From the cysteine through the phenylalanine, the CDR3 covers 16 amino acids. Only the CDR3 part of the read is kept: 48 bases, read in frame from the first base. CDR1 and CDR2 (LNHDA, SQIVND) derive from the germline V gene (reference sequence). Trimmed from V: 8 bases; trimmed from J: 0 bases; junction bases lacking a gene match: 9. The chain was built from TRBV19 and TRBJ2-1; 8 nucleotides in the junction match TRBD2. The receptor's source is an elderly man with active or convalescent COVID-19. The specimen was peripheral blood. The CDR3 in this case is CASSSGSASSYNEQFF. The nucleotide sequence reads TGTGCCAGTTCGAGCGGGAGTGCGAGCTCCTACAATGAGCAGTTCTTC.